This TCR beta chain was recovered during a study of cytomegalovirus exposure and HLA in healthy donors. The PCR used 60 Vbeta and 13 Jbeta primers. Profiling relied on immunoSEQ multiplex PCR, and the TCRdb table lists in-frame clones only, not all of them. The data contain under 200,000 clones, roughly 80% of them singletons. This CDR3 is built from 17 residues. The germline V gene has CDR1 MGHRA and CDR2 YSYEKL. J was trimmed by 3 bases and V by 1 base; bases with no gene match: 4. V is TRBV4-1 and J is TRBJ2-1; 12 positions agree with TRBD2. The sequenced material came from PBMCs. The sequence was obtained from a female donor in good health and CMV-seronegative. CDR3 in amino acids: CASSQGLAGAGYNEQFF. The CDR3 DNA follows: TGCGCCAGCAGCCAAGGACTAGCGGGAGCCGGCTACAATGAGCAGTTCTTC.